This TCR beta chain was retrieved from a study of T cell repertoires in cytomegalovirus infection. Background on the study: Indicated by public TCR beta signatures were CMV infection and matching HLA type. Study conclusions and caveats: The response measured ex vivo was dominated by TCR beta clonotypes (HLA-C-restricted and CMV-specific).

MiXCR, run by TCRdb on the reads, gives a single entry per CDR3 protein. The sample carries more than 300,000 distinct CDR3 sequences, approximately 30% recorded once. In the case of this clonotype: The antigen is undetermined.

Material: cultured PBMCs, obtained from culture after CMV antigen stimulation. The clonotype was recovered from a human donor in good health (CMV status not recorded). Some clones in this sample may be carry-over from other donors' samples.

The CDR3: CASSPLDRGNYGYTF. The CDR3 DNA is TGTGCCAGCAGTCCGCTGGACAGGGGAAACTATGGCTACACCTTC. The V call is TRBV28, the J call TRBJ1-2; 9 positions match TRBD1. The CDR3 is made up of 15 amino acids. Germline V CDR1 and CDR2: MDHEN, SYDVKM. J was trimmed by 2 bases and V by 5 bases; bases with no gene match: 6.